This T cell receptor (beta chain) is from a study of blood T cell repertoires in COVID-19. About the research overall: The United States, Italy and Spain supplied acute and convalescent COVID-19 samples. The cDNA or gDNA used as material had been derived from T cells, B-cell-depleted T cells, or PBMCs.

This CDR3 is 13 amino acids long. The V end was cut by 7 bases, the J end by 4 bases, with 13 bases between. Germline values: CDR1 MNHEY, CDR2 SVGAGI. In the authors' workflow: Reference gene primer amplification gave estimated nucleated cell counts. TCRdb's copy holds only in-frame clones and misses some; the assay was immunoSEQ multiplex PCR. V and J calls and clone size are as listed in that table; D and trimming were resolved from the DNA. The table records some 530,000 clones, approximately 85% of them present only once. The gene calls are TRBV6-5 and TRBJ1-1, with a tentative D call TRBD1 (5 bases). The sequence was collected from a human donor in a cohort sampled during active COVID-19. The sequenced material came from peripheral blood. CDR3 protein: CASKEYGGTEAFF. CDR3 DNA sequence: TGTGCCAGCAAAGAGTACGGGGGCACTGAAGCTTTCTTT.